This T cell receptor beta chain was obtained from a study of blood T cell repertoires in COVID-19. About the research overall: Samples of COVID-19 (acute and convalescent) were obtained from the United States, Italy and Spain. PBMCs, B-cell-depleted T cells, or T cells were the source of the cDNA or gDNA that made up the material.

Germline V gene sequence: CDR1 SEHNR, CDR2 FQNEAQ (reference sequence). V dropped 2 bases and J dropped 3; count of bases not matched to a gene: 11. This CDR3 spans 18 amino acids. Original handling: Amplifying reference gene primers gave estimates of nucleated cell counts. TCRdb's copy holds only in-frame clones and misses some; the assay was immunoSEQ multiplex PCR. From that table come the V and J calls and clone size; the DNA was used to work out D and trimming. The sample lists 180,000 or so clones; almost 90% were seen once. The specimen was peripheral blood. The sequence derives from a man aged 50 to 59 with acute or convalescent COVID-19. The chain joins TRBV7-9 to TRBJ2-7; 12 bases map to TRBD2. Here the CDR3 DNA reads TGTGCCAGCAGCTTACAGGGAAAGACTAGCGGGAGTAGCTACGAGCAGTACTTC. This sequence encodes CASSLQGKTSGSSYEQYF.